This T cell receptor (beta chain) comes out of a study of blood T cell repertoires in COVID-19. Turning to the study itself: In each case, the material was cDNA or gDNA derived from T cells, B-cell-depleted T cells, or PBMCs.

Trimming took off 4 bases at V and 1 base at J, with 8 bases between the two ends. In germline, CDR1 is MNHEY, CDR2 SVGAGI. The CDR3 runs to 14 residues. The protocol was immunoSEQ multiplex PCR, while the TCRdb copy is restricted to in-frame clones and leaves out a portion. Of around 230,000 clones in the sample, just under 90% were seen once. The origin of this receptor is a woman in her twenties or thirties with acute COVID-19. V and J are TRBV6-5 and TRBJ1-5; no clear D. Sequencing was done on a sample of PBMCs or T cells enriched from blood (not recorded which). The CDR3 loop is CASSLAGSNQPQHF. The CDR3 region has the DNA TGTGCCAGCAGTTTGGCGGGGAGCAATCAGCCCCAGCATTTT.